The rows below give T cell receptor beta chains drawn from one sample of a study of response to subunit inactivated influenza vaccine. A single record per CDR3 protein comes from TCRdb applying MiXCR to the RT-PCR reads. Seen here are more than 450,000 distinct CDR3 sequences, around 11% observed once, and the top ten hold around 9.6%. The sequencing used PBMCs from blood, collected on the day of vaccination. The receptors were sampled from a man over 45 who received an inactivated influenza vaccine. The CDR3 runs from the conserved cysteine through the conserved F or W. D genes are given only for firm matches. Clone size is not always given. Where it is, it says once, few, many or a class for expanded clones.

J gene,V gene,clone size,D gene,CDR3 DNA,CDR3 protein
TRBJ2-3,TRBV20-1,NA,TRBD2,TGCAGTGCTAGAGATCTAGTAGCGGGGGGCACAGATACGCAGTATTTT,CSARDLVAGGTDTQYF
TRBJ2-5,TRBV12-3/TRBV12-4,NA,NA,TGTGCCAGCAGTGTGGGGAGCGGCGAGACCCAGTACTTC,CASSVGSGETQYF
TRBJ2-7,TRBV20-1,many,TRBD1,TGCAGTGCTAGACCGGGACAGGGGAATTACGAGCAGTACTTC,CSARPGQGNYEQYF
TRBJ2-4,TRBV4-3,NA,TRBD2,TGCGCCAGCAGCCAAGATGTAGCGGGAGGGCCGGTAGCCAAAAACATTCAGTACTTC,CASSQDVAGGPVAKNIQYF
TRBJ1-1,TRBV30,few,NA,TGTGCCTGGAGTGGGGGTGCAGGCCGGGGCACTGAAGCTTTCTTT,CAWSGGAGRGTEAFF
TRBJ2-5,TRBV2,few,NA,TGTGCCAGCGGTTTTATGGGCCTCGAAGAGACCCAGTACTTC,CASGFMGLEETQYF
TRBJ2-7,TRBV6-4,few,NA,TGTGCCAGCAGTGACAGGGAGCGCTACGAGCAGTACTTC,CASSDRERYEQYF
TRBJ1-5,TRBV29-1,few,NA,TGCAGCGTTGGGCAGGGCACTAATCAGCCCCAGCATTTT,CSVGQGTNQPQHF
TRBJ2-5,TRBV3-1,NA,NA,TGTGCCAGCAGCCAACAAAACGGTCAAGAGACCCAGTACTTC,CASSQQNGQETQYF
TRBJ2-7,TRBV4-1,NA,NA,TGCGCCAGCAGCCAAAGGACAGAGAGCTCCTACGAGCAGTACTTC,CASSQRTESSYEQYF
TRBJ2-7,TRBV7-2,few,NA,TGTGCCAGCAGCTTAGCGATTGCGGGATTAGACGAGCAGTACTTC,CASSLAIAGLDEQYF
TRBJ2-7,TRBV18,NA,NA,TGTGCCAGCTCCCCCACTCCGAGGGGGAGCTACGAGCAGTACTTC,CASSPTPRGSYEQYF
TRBJ2-3,TRBV7-8,many,NA,TGTGCCAGCAGCTTGGACTACCGGGTCACAGATACGCAGTATTTT,CASSLDYRVTDTQYF
TRBJ2-6,TRBV7-6,few,NA,TGTGCCAGCAGCTTAGTACACTTCTTGGGGGCTGGGGCCAACGTCCTGACTTTC,CASSLVHFLGAGANVLTF
TRBJ2-7,TRBV5-1,NA,TRBD1,TGCGCCAGCAGCCAGAACCCGGGACAGGGAGCCCTACTGGTTTTC,CASSQNPGQGALLVF
TRBJ2-1,TRBV28,many,NA,TGTGCCAGCAGCCGCCAATACGAGCAGTTCTTC,CASSRQYEQFF
TRBJ2-7,TRBV7-2,many,NA,TGTGCCAGCAGCCGTCGGGAAGACTACGAGCAGTACTTC,CASSRREDYEQYF
TRBJ1-1,TRBV7-9,NA,NA,TGTGCCAGCAGCTTCAAAGGCAGGACGGGGACTGAAGCTTTCTTT,CASSFKGRTGTEAFF
TRBJ2-3,TRBV20-1,many,NA,TGCAGTGGGGATTTCACAGATACGCAGTATTTT,CSGDFTDTQYF
TRBJ2-7,TRBV5-5,few,NA,TGTGCCAGCAGCTTGGAAAGACCCAGGCAATACGAGCAGTACTTC,CASSLERPRQYEQYF
TRBJ2-7,TRBV27,NA,NA,TGTGCCAGCAGTTCTTCCTCTTCGAACTACGAGCAGTACTTC,CASSSSSSNYEQYF
TRBJ2-7,TRBV5-1,few,NA,TGTGCCAGCAGTTTATTCGGCGAGCAGTACTTC,CASSLFGEQYF
TRBJ2-2,TRBV7-8,many,NA,TGTGCCAGCAGAACAGACCGGCTCACCGGGGAGCTGTTTTTT,CASRTDRLTGELFF
TRBJ2-1,TRBV7-9,few,TRBD2,TGTGCCAGCAGTCCTCGGGCTAGCGGGAGGTACAATGAGCAGTTCTTC,CASSPRASGRYNEQFF
TRBJ2-5,TRBV9,NA,NA,TGTGCCAGCAGCGTCGGGCAGGATGAGACCCAGTACTTC,CASSVGQDETQYF
TRBJ1-5,TRBV3-1,many,NA,TGTGCCAGCAGCCAAGATTACAGCAATCAGCCCCAGCATTTT,CASSQDYSNQPQHF
TRBJ2-3,TRBV19,NA,TRBD2,TGTGCCAGTAGTCAGACTAAGCCGGGACTAGCGGGGAGATTAGATACGCAGTATTTT,CASSQTKPGLAGRLDTQYF
TRBJ2-1,TRBV9,few,TRBD2,TGTGCCAGCAGCGTTCTAGCGGAATCCTTCCCTCTCAATGAGCAGTTCTTC,CASSVLAESFPLNEQFF
TRBJ2-7,TRBV7-2,NA,NA,TGTGCCAGCAGCGGAGAAGACGAGCAGTACTTC,CASSGEDEQYF
TRBJ2-7,TRBV28,NA,NA,TGTGCCAGCAGTTTAGACACCGCCTACGAGCAGTACTTC,CASSLDTAYEQYF
TRBJ1-3,TRBV28,few,NA,TGTGCCAGCAGTCTAGACGGGGGATTCAGAGGAAACACCATATATTTT,CASSLDGGFRGNTIYF